A single sample gave rise to the 7 T cell receptor beta chains below, sequenced in a study of cytomegalovirus exposure and HLA in healthy donors (dated by TCRdb to about 2017). Library preparation was by the immunoSEQ multiplex PCR assay. The multiplex PCR relied on a mix of 60 forward primers for TCR Vbeta segments and 13 reverse primers for TCR Jbeta segments. In TCRdb, the immuneACCESS table is reduced to in-frame sequences with V and J assigned. These tables do not hold every clone; where another copy was compared, an unresolved V gene accounts for under half, and the others remain unexplained. Present in this sample are roughly 200,000 clones, 83% of which were seen just once. The top ten constitute 1.5% to 2% of the sample. Sequencing input: PBMCs. These receptors were obtained from a man aged 40-49 years in good health and CMV-seropositive.

The rearrangement links TRBV20-1 to TRBJ1-1; a possible D gene is TRBD1 (5 bases). Trimming removed 8 bases from V and 11 bases from J, with 15 bases in between. Germline V lookup: CDR1 DFQATT, CDR2 SNEGSKA (reference sequence). The CDR3 length is 10 residues. The DNA of the CDR3 is TGCAGTACAATGGGGGGGGTTGCTTTCTTT. Translated, it gives CSTMGGVAFF.

This clone has a single count. The chain recombines TRBV30 with TRBJ1-2, with a tentative D call TRBD1 (5 bases). The CDR3 has 15 amino acids. Trimming removed 0 bases at V and 2 bases at J, with 13 bases between. CDR1 is GTSNPN, CDR2 SVGIG, per germline (reference sequence). DNA of the CDR3: TGTGCCTGGAGTGTAGCCGGGGGTCGCAACTATGGCTACACCTTC. Protein sequence: CAWSVAGGRNYGYTF.

The chain links TRBV5-1 to TRBJ1-1; D uncertain. CDR3 length: 14 amino acids. The V end lost 0 bases, the J end lost 7 bases, and 13 bases lay between the germline ends. Germline CDR1 reads SGHRS; CDR2 reads YFSETQ. CDR3 region: CASSLGSISGEAFF. Here the CDR3 DNA reads TGCGCCAGCAGCTTGGGGTCAATTAGTGGTGAAGCTTTCTTT.

The table lists this clone with a few counts. The rearrangement uses TRBV28 and TRBJ2-1; 9 nucleotides line up with TRBD1. V was pared by 6 bases and J by 6 bases, with 9 bases of the junction left unmatched. Germline values: CDR1 MDHEN, CDR2 SYDVKM. The CDR3 has 15 amino acids. For the CDR3, the DNA is TGTGCCAGCAGCGTACAGGGGGCTGCGGGCAATGAGCAGTTCTTC. Translated, it gives CASSVQGAAGNEQFF.

The genes are TRBV5-1 and TRBJ2-7; D may be TRBD1 (6 bases). V lost 3 bases to trimming and J lost 7 bases, with 17 bases between them. This CDR3 has 14 residues. CDR1 and CDR2 from the germline V gene are SGHRS and YFSETQ. CDR3 in amino acids: CASSSPGTPGEQYF. The CDR3 coding sequence is TGCGCCAGCAGCTCCCCCGGGACACCCGGGGAGCAGTACTTC. Combining the CDR3 with reference TRBV5-1 and TRBJ2-7 gives the whole variable domain KAGVTQTPRYLIKTRGQQVTLSCSPISGHRSVSWYQQTPGQGLQFLFEYFSETQRNKGNFPGRFSGRQFSNSRSEMNVSTLELGDSALYLCASSSPGTPGEQYFGPGTRLTVT.

V and J are TRBV19 and TRBJ2-3; TRBD2 agrees at 12 bases. Germline values: CDR1 LNHDA, CDR2 SQIVND (reference sequence). V was pared by 8 bases and J by 5 bases, with 2 bases of the junction left unmatched. There are 13 residues in the CDR3. DNA for the CDR3: TGTGCCAGTTCGGGACTAGCGGGAGATACGCAGTATTTT. Its translation is CASSGLAGDTQYF.

The chain carries TRBV9 and TRBJ2-2; 8 nucleotides agree with TRBD2. The V gene end was trimmed by 3 bases and the J gene end by 2 bases; junction bases not matched to a gene: 6. Germline CDR1 reads SGDLS; CDR2 reads YYNGEE. CDR3 length: 16 residues. CDR3 nucleotides: TGTGCCAGCAGCGCCCTATTAGCGGGAAACACCGGGGAGCTGTTTTTT. Its translation is CASSALLAGNTGELFF.